This note documents a single TCR beta chain sequence. Its antigen is currently unknown. The primer mix had 60 Vbeta and 13 Jbeta primers. Profiling relied on immunoSEQ multiplex PCR, and the TCRdb table lists in-frame clones only, not all of them. The table records some 130,000 clones, 66% of them present only once. J was trimmed by 4 bases and V by 0 bases; bases with no gene match: 7. This CDR3 comprises 18 residues. Germline CDR1 is WSHSY and CDR2 is SAAADI. This sample was taken from a study of cytomegalovirus exposure and HLA in healthy donors. Study-level results: Later on, an analysis showed TCR association rates differing by HLA locus, with DRB1 the most and HLA-C the fewest.

The rearrangement uses TRBV10-2 and TRBJ2-6; 9 positions match TRBD2. Sample: PBMCs. This receptor was obtained from a human donor in good health. The CDR3 region has the DNA TGCGCCAGCAGTGAGTCTTCTAGCGGGACCGTAGGGGCCAACGTCCTGACTTTC. Its protein is CASSESSSGTVGANVLTF.